The 27 T cell receptor beta chains below come from one sample, sequenced in a study of PD-L1 blockade in urothelial cancer. Noted time point: pretreatment peripheral blood. Generated by immunoSEQ multiplex PCR, the TCRdb table keeps only in-frame clones and is missing some. The data contain around 68,000 clones, roughly four fifths of them singletons. The specimen was PBMCs, collected around atezolizumab (anti-PD-L1) treatment. The receptors here all came from a man in his 70s with urothelial cancer.

This CDR3 is CASSAGQGLYNEQFF. CDR3 bases: TGTGCCAGCAGTGCCGGCCAGGGGCTATACAATGAGCAGTTCTTC. The rearrangement links TRBV6-4 to TRBJ2-1, with D perhaps matching TRBD1 (6 bases). This CDR3 is 15 amino acids long. CDR1 MRHNA and CDR2 SNTAGT come from the germline V gene. The V and J ends lost 4 bases and 4 bases respectively, with 14 bases between them.

The CDR3 DNA follows: TGTGCCAGTAGTATAGAAGCGGGGGCTGAAGCTTTCTTT. It is translated as CASSIEAGAEAFF. The rearrangement links TRBV19 to TRBJ1-1; the D gene is possibly TRBD1 (5 bases). With 0 bases removed from V and 6 bases from J, the gap between germline ends came to 8 bases. The germline V gene encodes CDR1 LNHDA and CDR2 SQIVND (reference sequence). CDR3 size: 13 residues.

The chain employs TRBV28 and TRBJ2-6; a possible D gene is TRBD1 (6 bases). Trimming left V 4 bases short and J 0 bases short, with 16 bases between. This CDR3 has 18 amino acids. Germline lookup yields CDR1 MDHEN and CDR2 SYDVKM. This CDR3 reads CASSSQTGSFSGANVLTF. As DNA, the CDR3 is TGTGCCAGCAGTTCGCAGACAGGATCCTTCTCTGGGGCCAACGTCCTGACTTTC.

The chain combines TRBV4-2 with TRBJ2-6, with a possible D match to TRBD1 (5 bases). In germline, CDR1 is LGHNA, CDR2 YNFKEQ. The germline V and J ends were trimmed by 2 bases and 0 bases, with 11 bases remaining between them. The CDR3 contains 17 residues. The CDR3 loop reads CASSQTGSNSGANVLTF. CDR3 DNA sequence: TGTGCCAGCAGCCAAACAGGCTCCAACTCTGGGGCCAACGTCCTGACTTTC.

The V gene is TRBV5-8, the J gene TRBJ1-4; D ambiguous. This CDR3 is built from 13 residues. The V gene lost 6 bases and the J gene lost 5 bases, with 11 bases spanning the gap. Germline V gene lookup returns CDR1 SGHTS and CDR2 YDEGEE. CDR3 in DNA: TGTGCCAGCACCCTGGGAGGGAATGAAAAACTGTTTTTT. It is translated as CASTLGGNEKLFF. Full variable domain (remainder filled in from reference TRBV5-8 and TRBJ1-4): EAGVTQSPTHLIKTRGQQATLRCSPISGHTSVYWYQQALGLGLQFLLWYDEGEERNRGNFPPRFSGRQFPNYSSELNVNALELEDSALYLCASTLGGNEKLFFGSGTQLSVL.

This clone has just a few counts. This chain links TRBV19 with TRBJ1-4, with 9 positions matching TRBD1. This CDR3 has 14 residues. Germline CDR1 is LNHDA and CDR2 is SQIVND (reference sequence). The J segment lost 9 bases and the V segment lost 4 bases, leaving 6 bases of the junction unmatched. This chain's CDR3 is CASSTGQGRQKLFF. CDR3 DNA sequence: TGTGCCAGTAGTACGGGACAGGGAAGGCAAAAACTGTTTTTT.

This sequence joins TRBV19 and TRBJ2-1; tentatively, D is TRBD1 (6 bases). CDR1 is LNHDA, CDR2 SQIVND, per germline (reference sequence). V lost 9 bases to trimming and J lost 0 bases, with 15 bases between them. CDR3 length: 15 amino acids. CDR3 sequence reads: CASSQQGYSYNEQFF. The CDR3 DNA reads as TGTGCCAGCTCCCAACAGGGATACTCCTACAATGAGCAGTTCTTC.

This chain connects TRBV4-1 to TRBJ1-2; D possibly corresponds to TRBD1 (6 bases). V lost 3 bases, J lost 4 bases, and 21 bases lay in between. Per germline, CDR1 MGHRA and CDR2 YSYEKL. The length of the CDR3 is 17 residues. CDR3: CASSQSSLRGQGYGYTF. The CDR3 bases are TGCGCCAGCAGCCAGAGTAGTCTGCGGGGGCAGGGCTATGGCTACACCTTC.

The chain couples TRBV18 to TRBJ2-3; the D is unclear. Trimming stripped 3 bases from V and 1 base from J, with 11 bases between. This CDR3 is 15 amino acids long. CDR1 is KGHSH, CDR2 LQKENI, per germline. This CDR3 is CASSPIVSGTDTQYF. CDR3 bases: TGTGCCAGCTCACCCATTGTCAGCGGCACAGATACGCAGTATTTT. Variable domain in full (rest from reference TRBV18 and TRBJ2-3): NAGVMQNPRHLVRRRGQEARLRCSPMKGHSHVYWYRQLPEEGLKFMVYLQKENIIDESGMPKERFSAEFPKEGPSILRIQQVVRGDSAAYFCASSPIVSGTDTQYFGPGTRLTVL.

The V gene is TRBV27, the J gene TRBJ1-4; D not resolved. CDR3 length: 16 amino acids. The V and J ends lost 6 bases and 7 bases respectively, with 21 bases between them. The germline CDR1 and CDR2 sequences are MNHEY and SMNVEV (reference sequence). As DNA, the CDR3 is TGTGCCAGCAGCCCTCGAACCGAACAATCGTTTGAAAAACTGTTTTTT. Translating it yields CASSPRTEQSFEKLFF.

The rearrangement joins TRBV4-1 to TRBJ2-7; possible D gene TRBD2, 6 bases. The CDR3 is made up of 15 amino acids. Trimming removed 1 base from V and 7 bases from J, with 17 bases in between. Germline V CDR1 and CDR2: MGHRA, YSYEKL. CDR3 nucleotide sequence: TGCGCCAGCAGCCAAGGTTTAGGGGAGGAGTGGGAGCAGTACTTC. This encodes CASSQGLGEEWEQYF.

This clone was picked up one time. The J gene is TRBJ2-7, the V gene TRBV27, with 8 bases aligning to TRBD2. V shed 3 bases, J shed 0 bases, and the junction held 7 bases outside the gene matches. This CDR3 has 16 residues. Germline values: CDR1 MNHEY, CDR2 SMNVEV (reference sequence). The CDR3 bases are TGTGCCAGCAGTTTGGGCCTCGGGGGGGGCTCCTACGAGCAGTACTTC. Its protein product is CASSLGLGGGSYEQYF.

V and J are TRBV18 and TRBJ1-1; TRBD1 aligns across 7 bases. The germline CDR1 and CDR2 sequences are KGHSH and LQKENI. V lost 3 bases, J lost 0 bases, and 7 bases stayed unmatched. CDR3 size: 16 residues. CDR3 sequence reads: CASSPSTGTVNTEAFF. In DNA, the CDR3 is TGTGCCAGCTCACCCTCGACCGGGACAGTGAACACTGAAGCTTTCTTT.

The CDR3 is CASSLNFGRSYNEQFF. The CDR3 bases are TGTGCCAGCAGCTTAAATTTTGGGCGCTCCTACAATGAGCAGTTCTTC. The V gene is TRBV7-2, the J gene TRBJ2-1; unclear D gene. CDR3 size: 16 residues. Trimming stripped 2 bases from V and 0 bases from J, with 11 bases between. CDR1 and CDR2 from the germline V gene are SGHTA and FQGNSA. Combining the CDR3 with reference TRBV7-2 and TRBJ2-1 gives the whole variable domain GAGVSQSPSNKVTEKGKDVELRCDPISGHTALYWYRQSLGQGLEFLIYFQGNSAPDKSGLPSDRFSAERTGGSVSTLTIQRTQQEDSAVYLCASSLNFGRSYNEQFFGPGTRLTVL.

The chain uses TRBV27 and TRBJ1-5, with D possibly matching TRBD1 (6 bases). CDR3 length equals 14 residues. Deletions cut 4 bases from V and 6 bases from J, with 13 bases between. CDR1 MNHEY and CDR2 SMNVEV come from the germline V gene (reference sequence). CDR3: CASSSQGPGQPQHF. The CDR3 nucleotides read TGTGCCAGCAGTTCACAGGGACCAGGTCAGCCCCAGCATTTT.

This chain links TRBV6-6 with TRBJ1-2; no firm D call. Germline V gives CDR1 MNHNY, CDR2 SVGAGI (reference sequence). Trimming took 4 bases from V and 6 from J, leaving 21 bases between them. This CDR3 spans 16 amino acids. CDR3 DNA sequence: TGTGCCAGCAGTTCCTACCCCCCGGGAGGCGAGGATGGCTACACCTTC. Protein: CASSSYPPGGEDGYTF.

The chain combines TRBV19 with TRBJ2-2, with D possibly TRBD1 on 5 matching bases. Deletions cut 2 bases from V and 0 bases from J, with 10 bases between. Germline CDR1 reads LNHDA; CDR2 reads SQIVND (reference sequence). The CDR3 extends over 16 amino acids. The CDR3 coding sequence is TGTGCCAGTAGTATAACCCCCAGGGCGAACACCGGGGAGCTGTTTTTT. The encoded protein is CASSITPRANTGELFF.

A few counts support this clone. J is TRBJ2-1 and V is TRBV19; D possibly corresponds to TRBD2 (5 bases). Germline assignment: CDR1 LNHDA and CDR2 SQIVND (reference sequence). Trimming cost V 9 bases and J 7 bases, with 13 bases left between them. The CDR3 spans 12 residues. This CDR3 is CASFDPGNEQFF. DNA for the CDR3: TGTGCCAGCTTCGACCCGGGGAATGAGCAGTTCTTC.

In nucleotides, the CDR3 is TGTGCCAGCAGGGGACAGGGATATGGCTACACCTTC. Translating it yields CASRGQGYGYTF. The chain has TRBV6-1 and TRBJ1-2; 9 bases fit TRBD1. CDR3 size: 12 residues. Germline CDR1 and CDR2: MNHNS and SASEGT. With 6 bases clipped from V and 5 bases from J, the junction kept 1 base outside the gene matches.

The chain recombines TRBV12-5 with TRBJ2-1; possibly TRBD1 for D (6 bases). V was pared by 7 bases and J by 9 bases, with 19 bases between. Germline assignment: CDR1 LGHNT and CDR2 FRNRAP. The CDR3 is 14 amino acids. The CDR3 loop reads CASADNTGSVEQFF. In nucleotides, the CDR3 is TGTGCTAGTGCCGACAATACAGGGTCTGTTGAGCAGTTCTTC.

The chain uses TRBV5-1 and TRBJ2-7; TRBD2 aligns across 9 bases. V was pared by 0 bases and J by 7 bases, with 8 bases of the junction left unmatched. Looked up from germline, CDR1 is SGHRS and CDR2 is YFSETQ. The CDR3 covers 15 residues. CDR3 sequence reads: CASSLGLAGSREQYF. The CDR3 nucleotides read TGCGCCAGCAGCTTGGGGCTAGCGGGATCTCGGGAGCAGTACTTC.

V and J are TRBV7-2 and TRBJ1-1; tentatively, D is TRBD1 (5 bases). V was clipped by 6 bases and J by 1 base, with 9 bases between them. The CDR3 runs 13 residues. Germline CDR1 is SGHTA and CDR2 is FQGNSA. CDR3 sequence: CASRPGQNTEAFF. The CDR3 DNA reads TGTGCCAGCAGACCCGGACAGAACACTGAAGCTTTCTTT.

This chain connects TRBV6-5 to TRBJ2-1; 12 bases match TRBD2. This CDR3 comprises 16 residues. The V gene's germline CDR1 is MNHEY and CDR2 SVGAGI. V was pared by 1 base and J by 4 bases, with 2 bases of the junction left unmatched. CDR3 loop: CASSYWTSGIYNEQFF. CDR3 coding DNA: TGTGCCAGCAGTTACTGGACTAGCGGGATTTACAATGAGCAGTTCTTC.

This clone has just a few counts. CDR3: CASRRDRTNYEQYF. The CDR3 DNA follows: TGCGCCAGCAGGCGGGACAGGACTAACTACGAGCAGTACTTC. This chain joins TRBV10-2 and TRBJ2-7; 8 positions match TRBD1. This CDR3 contains 14 residues. V was clipped by 6 bases and J by 3 bases; unmatched bases: 7. Germline loops: CDR1 WSHSY, CDR2 SAAADI.

This chain links TRBV20-1 with TRBJ2-3; unclear D gene. CDR1 and CDR2 (germline): DFQATT, SNEGSKA (reference sequence). The length of the CDR3 is 10 residues. V was shortened by 4 bases and J by 5 bases, with 4 bases between the two germline ends. CDR3 bases: TGCAGTGCTACAGTAGATACGCAGTATTTT. Translated: CSATVDTQYF.

The chain uses TRBV28 and TRBJ1-5; D uncertain. This CDR3 comprises 14 residues. V lost 8 bases and J lost 3, with 14 bases in between. Germline CDR1 reads MDHEN; CDR2 reads SYDVKM. CDR3 sequence (DNA): TGTGCCAGCTCGGCAGGAGGAGACAATCAGCCCCAGCATTTT. As protein: CASSAGGDNQPQHF.

This chain connects TRBV16 to TRBJ1-2; the D is unclear. Germline V gene lookup returns CDR1 KGHSY and CDR2 FQNENV. V lost 0 bases, J lost 5 bases, and 22 bases lay in between. This CDR3 comprises 18 residues. The CDR3 DNA is TGTGCCAGCAGCCAATCTGATCAGTCGGGCGGGGTATTGTATGGCTACACCTTC. This gives the protein CASSQSDQSGGVLYGYTF.